What follows is one TCR beta chain and its context. Germline V gene sequence: CDR1 SGHRS, CDR2 YFSETQ. The junction had 4 bases not matched to a gene; V was cut back by 3 bases and J by 1 base. CDR3 length equals 18 residues. Sequenced by immunoSEQ multiplex PCR; TCRdb stores in-frame clones only, minus some. The table lists 450,000 to 500,000 clones, over 75% of them singletons, with approximately 3.2% in the top ten. This entry is derived from a study of blood T cell repertoires in COVID-19. Study details: Italy, Spain and the United States were the sources of the convalescent and acute COVID-19 samples.

The specimen was peripheral blood. The V and J genes are TRBV5-1 and TRBJ2-2; 15 nucleotides align to TRBD2. This TCR was recovered from a human donor in a cohort sampled during active COVID-19. The CDR3 nucleotides read TGCGCCAGCAGCTGGGGACTAGCGGGAGGTCGGAACACCGGGGAGCTGTTTTTT. It translates to CASSWGLAGGRNTGELFF. The whole variable domain, remainder taken from reference TRBV5-1 and TRBJ2-2, is KAGVTQTPRYLIKTRGQQVTLSCSPISGHRSVSWYQQTPGQGLQFLFEYFSETQRNKGNFPGRFSGRQFSNSRSEMNVSTLELGDSALYLCASSWGLAGGRNTGELFFGEGSRLTVL.